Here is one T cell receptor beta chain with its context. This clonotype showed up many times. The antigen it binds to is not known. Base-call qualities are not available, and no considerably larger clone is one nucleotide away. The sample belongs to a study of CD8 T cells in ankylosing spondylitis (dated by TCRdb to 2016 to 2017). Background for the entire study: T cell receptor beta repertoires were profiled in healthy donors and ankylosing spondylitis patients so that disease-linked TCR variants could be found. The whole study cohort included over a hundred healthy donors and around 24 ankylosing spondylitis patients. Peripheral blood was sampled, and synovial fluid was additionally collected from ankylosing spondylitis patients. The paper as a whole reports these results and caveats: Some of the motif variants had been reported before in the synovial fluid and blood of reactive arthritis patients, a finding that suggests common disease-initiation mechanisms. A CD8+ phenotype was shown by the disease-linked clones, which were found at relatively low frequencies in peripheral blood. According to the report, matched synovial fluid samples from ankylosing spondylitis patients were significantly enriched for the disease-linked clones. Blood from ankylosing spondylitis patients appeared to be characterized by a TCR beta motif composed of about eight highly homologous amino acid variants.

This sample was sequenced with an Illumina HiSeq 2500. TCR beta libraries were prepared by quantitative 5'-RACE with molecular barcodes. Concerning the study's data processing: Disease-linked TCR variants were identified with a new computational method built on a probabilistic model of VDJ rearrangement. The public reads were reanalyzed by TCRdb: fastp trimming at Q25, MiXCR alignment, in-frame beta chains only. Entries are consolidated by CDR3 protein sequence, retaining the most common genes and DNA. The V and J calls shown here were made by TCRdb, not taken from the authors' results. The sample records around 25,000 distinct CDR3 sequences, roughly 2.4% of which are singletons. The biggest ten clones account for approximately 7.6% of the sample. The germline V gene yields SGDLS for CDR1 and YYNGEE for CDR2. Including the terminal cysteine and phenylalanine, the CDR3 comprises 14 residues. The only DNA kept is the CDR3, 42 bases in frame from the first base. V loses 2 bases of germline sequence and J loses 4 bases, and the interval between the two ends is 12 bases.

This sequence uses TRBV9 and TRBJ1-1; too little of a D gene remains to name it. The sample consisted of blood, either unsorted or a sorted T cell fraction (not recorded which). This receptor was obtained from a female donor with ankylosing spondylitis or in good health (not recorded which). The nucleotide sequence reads TGTGCCAGCAGCGTTGGCCCCATGAGCACTGAAGCTTTCTTT. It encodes CASSVGPMSTEAFF.